This T cell receptor beta chain comes out of a study of T cell responses to AZD1222 COVID-19 vaccine. CDR1 and CDR2 (germline): SNHLY, FYNNEI. V lost 4 bases and J 6 bases, leaving 13 bases between the germline ends. The CDR3 loop spans 14 amino acids. Generated by immunoSEQ multiplex PCR, the TCRdb table keeps only in-frame clones and is missing some. The sample contains about 120,000 clones, about 86% of which appear only once. This material consisted of peripheral blood, taken 28 days after the second AZD1222 dose. The rearrangement joins TRBV2 to TRBJ2-1; D unclear. The sequence was obtained from an adult who received the AZD1222 COVID-19 vaccine. Here the CDR3 DNA reads TGTGCCAGCAGTGCGGGCAGAACACCCAATGAGCAGTTCTTC. Its protein product is CASSAGRTPNEQFF.